These 28 T cell receptor beta chains came from one sample sequenced in a study of naive and memory T cell subsets. The beta constant-region primer was an equimolar mix of two oligonucleotides covering TRBC1 and TRBC2. One entry per CDR3 protein results from TCRdb running MiXCR on the UMI-ligation and nested PCR reads. The sample consists of roughly 91,000 distinct CDR3 sequences, less than 15% of them appearing once. Material for sequencing was central memory CD4+ T cells from blood. The receptors come from a human donor in good health.

This clonotype showed up many times. The rearrangement links TRBV27 to TRBJ2-3; the D call may be TRBD1 or TRBD2 (6 bases each). Germline V gene lookup returns CDR1 MNHEY and CDR2 SMNVEV (reference sequence). Trimming stripped 5 bases from V and 0 bases from J, with 18 bases between. This CDR3 has 17 residues. The DNA for the CDR3 is TGTGCCAGCAGTCCGAAGGGGGGTGGGGGGAGCACAGATACGCAGTATTTT. As protein: CASSPKGGGGSTDTQYF.

In this sample, this clonotype turned up a few times. The CDR3 nucleotides read TGTGCCAGCAGCCCCGGGACAGGGTCCAGGGGGGGGGCCAACGTCCTGACTTTC. Its translation is CASSPGTGSRGGANVLTF. The chain is built from TRBV12-3 or TRBV12-4 and TRBJ2-6; 9 nucleotides align to TRBD1. Trimming at V came to 6 bases and at J to 4 bases, leaving 13 bases not matched to a gene. The CDR3 contains 18 residues.

The V gene is TRBV20-1, the J gene TRBJ2-3, with 10 bases identical to TRBD2. In germline, CDR1 is DFQATT, CDR2 SNEGSKA (reference sequence). There are 19 residues in the CDR3. With V trimmed by 0 bases and J by 6 bases, 18 bases remained unmatched. This CDR3 is CSARERWRTKREGLDTQYF. The CDR3 DNA reads TGCAGTGCTAGAGAACGTTGGCGAACCAAGCGGGAGGGCCTGGATACGCAGTATTTT.

This clonotype occurred a few times. This sequence joins TRBV6-5 and TRBJ2-5; D uncertain. In germline, CDR1 is MNHEY, CDR2 SVGAGI. V shed 6 bases and J shed 5 bases, with 19 bases lying between them. The CDR3 extends over 15 amino acids. The CDR3 bases are TGTGCCAGCAGGCCAAACAGTAATTGGTTGGAGACCCAGTACTTC. Translating it yields CASRPNSNWLETQYF.

The chain carries TRBV20-1 and TRBJ2-5; 14 nucleotides agree with TRBD2. Germline V gives CDR1 DFQATT, CDR2 SNEGSKA (reference sequence). CDR3 length: 19 residues. The ends lost 0 bases at V and 1 base at J; junction bases unmatched: 10. The CDR3 is CSARDPGLAGGGAQETQYF. CDR3 DNA: TGCAGTGCTAGAGATCCCGGACTAGCGGGAGGTGGGGCCCAAGAGACCCAGTACTTC.

V usage is TRBV11-2 and J usage is TRBJ2-7, with D possibly being TRBD2 (5 bases). The CDR3 length is 14 residues. Trimming pared 3 bases from V and 3 bases from J, leaving 12 bases between. Germline CDR1 reads SGHAT; CDR2 reads FQNNGV. The CDR3 region has the DNA TGTGCCAGCAGCTTCGGGGTGGGATTCTACGAGCAGTACTTC. Translating it yields CASSFGVGFYEQYF.

This sequence joins TRBV12-3 or TRBV12-4 and TRBJ1-1, with a tentative D call TRBD1 (6 bases). The CDR3 runs to 15 residues. Trimming shortened V by 6 bases and J by 0 bases, and 14 bases separated the two germline ends. As DNA, the CDR3 is TGTGCCAGCAGCCCCCTCACAGGGATGAACACTGAAGCTTTCTTT. This encodes CASSPLTGMNTEAFF.

This clonotype was detected a few times. This sequence joins TRBV5-6 and TRBJ2-1; a weak D match, TRBD2 (6 bases). The V end lost 4 bases, the J end lost 2 bases, and 16 bases lay between the germline ends. There are 16 residues in the CDR3. Germline CDR1 and CDR2: SGHDT and YYEEEE. CDR3 protein: CASSEVDSGAYNEQFF. CDR3 nucleotide sequence: TGTGCCAGCAGCGAGGTCGATAGCGGAGCCTACAATGAGCAGTTCTTC.

This chain joins TRBV20-1 and TRBJ2-7; 12 bases are shared with TRBD2. The CDR3 is made up of 18 amino acids. Germline lookup yields CDR1 DFQATT and CDR2 SNEGSKA (reference sequence). The J segment lost 3 bases and the V segment lost 0 bases, leaving 12 bases of the junction unmatched. As DNA, the CDR3 is TGCAGTGCTAGAGATCGAAGGACTAGCGGGGAAGCCTTCTACGAGCAGTACTTC. Its translation: CSARDRRTSGEAFYEQYF.

The chain carries TRBV19 and TRBJ1-2; maybe TRBD1 (5 bases). This CDR3 spans 12 amino acids. The ends were cut back, 10 bases at V and 4 bases at J, with 13 bases in the middle. Germline CDR1 is LNHDA and CDR2 is SQIVND (reference sequence). The CDR3 DNA reads TGTGCCATCTTAAGGGGAAGCTATGGCTACACCTTC. It encodes CAILRGSYGYTF.

There are many counts of this clonotype. V is TRBV19 and J is TRBJ2-4; TRBD1 agrees at 10 bases. The V gene's germline CDR1 is LNHDA and CDR2 SQIVND (reference sequence). V lost 6 bases to trimming and J lost 2 bases; unmatched junction nucleotides: 7. The CDR3 runs 16 residues. For the CDR3, the DNA is TGTGCCAGTAGCCTGGACAGGGGGGGAACCAAAAACATTCAGTACTTC. This sequence encodes CASSLDRGGTKNIQYF.

The J gene is TRBJ2-2, the V gene TRBV20-1; 9 positions agree with TRBD2. This CDR3 spans 16 amino acids. Germline-derived CDR1 and CDR2 are DFQATT and SNEGSKA (reference sequence). With 3 bases clipped from V and 0 bases from J, the junction kept 5 bases outside the gene matches. In nucleotides, the CDR3 is TGCAGTGCTAGTCCCAGCGGGAGGACGAACACCGGGGAGCTGTTTTTT. It encodes CSASPSGRTNTGELFF.

V usage is TRBV29-1 and J usage is TRBJ2-2; 10 bases align to TRBD2. The CDR3 loop spans 18 amino acids. The germline V gene has CDR1 SQVTM and CDR2 ANQGSEA. The V segment lost 8 bases and the J segment 3 bases; nucleotides outside the gene matches: 18. The CDR3 loop reads CSFRGAGGLLRDTGELFF. The CDR3 DNA reads TGCAGCTTTCGGGGAGCGGGAGGGCTACTTAGGGACACCGGGGAGCTGTTTTTT.

The chain is built from TRBV6-5 and TRBJ1-2, with 9 bases fitting TRBD1. The CDR3 covers 18 residues. Germline V gene sequence: CDR1 MNHEY, CDR2 SVGAGI. The ends lost 6 bases at V and 0 bases at J; junction bases unmatched: 14. The chain's CDR3 is CASSIFGTGTQANYGYTF. In nucleotides, the CDR3 is TGTGCCAGCAGCATTTTTGGGACAGGGACTCAAGCTAACTATGGCTACACCTTC.

The table lists this clonotype with many counts. J is TRBJ2-2 and V is TRBV5-6; no definite D call. V gave up 0 bases and J gave up 4 bases, with 10 bases separating them. This CDR3 has 15 residues. Germline V CDR1 and CDR2: SGHDT, YYEEEE. This chain's CDR3 is CASSLDPRGTGELFF. For the CDR3, the DNA is TGTGCCAGCAGCTTGGACCCGCGTGGCACCGGGGAGCTGTTTTTT. The complete variable domain, with remaining parts taken from reference TRBV5-6 and TRBJ2-2, reads DAGVTQSPTHLIKTRGQQVTLRCSPKSGHDTVSWYQQALGQGPQFIFQYYEEEERQRGNFPDRFSGHQFPNYSSELNVNALLLGDSALYLCASSLDPRGTGELFFGEGSRLTVL.

This chain links TRBV2 with TRBJ2-3; possible D gene TRBD2, 5 bases. The CDR3 is 15 amino acids. The V and J ends lost 4 bases and 0 bases respectively, with 11 bases between them. In germline, CDR1 is SNHLY, CDR2 FYNNEI. CDR3 sequence: CASSVMPGSTDTQYF. CDR3 DNA sequence: TGTGCCAGCAGTGTTATGCCGGGGAGCACAGATACGCAGTATTTT.

This sequence joins TRBV20-1 and TRBJ2-3; perhaps TRBD1 as D (6 bases). CDR3 length: 14 amino acids. From germline, CDR1 is DFQATT and CDR2 SNEGSKA (reference sequence). Trimming removed 6 bases at V and 4 bases at J, with 17 bases between. Written as DNA, the CDR3 is TGCAGTGCGCCCCACAGGGCGGGCCCAGATACGCAGTATTTT. Protein: CSAPHRAGPDTQYF.

The sample holds a few counts of this clonotype. V usage is TRBV10-3 and J usage is TRBJ2-1; 10 nucleotides agree with TRBD1. CDR1 is ENHRY and CDR2 is SYGVKD in the germline V gene. The junction had 4 bases not matched to a gene; V was cut back by 4 bases and J by 4 bases. The CDR3 consists of 15 residues. CDR3 in DNA: TGTGCCATCAGTGGTGGACAGGGGGTTTACAATGAGCAGTTCTTC. Its protein product is CAISGGQGVYNEQFF.

This clonotype has a count of ten or more. V and J are TRBV20-1 and TRBJ2-7; D is undetermined. V was clipped by 0 bases and J by 6 bases, with 9 bases between them. This CDR3 has 12 amino acids. Germline values: CDR1 DFQATT, CDR2 SNEGSKA (reference sequence). This CDR3 is CSARDIRSEQYF. The CDR3 nucleotides read TGCAGTGCTAGAGATATCAGGAGCGAGCAGTACTTC.

The chain couples TRBV7-2 to TRBJ1-2, with D tentatively TRBD1 (6 bases). Germline V gene data show CDR1 as SGHTA and CDR2 as FQGNSA. Trimming left V 1 base short and J 7 bases short, with 13 bases between. The CDR3 is made up of 14 amino acids. The CDR3 DNA reads as TGTGCCAGCAGCTTAGGATGGACAGATGGTGGCTACACCTTC. Translating gives CASSLGWTDGGYTF. Full variable domain (outside the CDR3, taken from reference TRBV7-2 and TRBJ1-2): GAGVSQSPSNKVTEKGKDVELRCDPISGHTALYWYRQSLGQGLEFLIYFQGNSAPDKSGLPSDRFSAERTGGSVSTLTIQRTQQEDSAVYLCASSLGWTDGGYTFGSGTRLTVV.

V is TRBV12-3 or TRBV12-4 and J is TRBJ2-5; D may be TRBD1 (5 bases). This CDR3 has 13 residues. The V and J ends lost 3 bases and 7 bases respectively, with 12 bases between them. The chain's CDR3 is CASSFGAYGTQYF. As DNA, the CDR3 is TGTGCCAGCAGTTTTGGGGCCTATGGGACCCAGTACTTC.

This clonotype was seen a handful of times. This chain joins TRBV11-2 and TRBJ2-7, with unresolved D. CDR3 length: 14 residues. V gave up 3 bases and J gave up 3 bases, with 12 bases separating them. CDR1 and CDR2 from the germline V gene are SGHAT and FQNNGV. The CDR3 region has the DNA TGTGCCAGCAGCTTTCAGAGGATCGACTACGAGCAGTACTTC. It yields the protein CASSFQRIDYEQYF.

This clonotype has only one observation. The chain uses TRBV29-1 and TRBJ2-1; D not certain. This CDR3 has 12 amino acids. Germline assignment: CDR1 SQVTM and CDR2 ANQGSEA. The ends were cut back, 2 bases at V and 7 bases at J, with 9 bases in the middle. The CDR3 nucleotides are TGCAGCGTTGAACCCCCGTATAATGAGCAGTTCTTC. This sequence encodes CSVEPPYNEQFF.

In nucleotides, the CDR3 is TGTGCCAGCAGCCACGGCTTAGCGAACACCGGGGAGCTGTTTTTT. Amino acid sequence: CASSHGLANTGELFF. The rearrangement links TRBV4-2 to TRBJ2-2; D call uncertain. Germline V lookup: CDR1 LGHNA, CDR2 YNFKEQ. The CDR3 contains 15 residues. V was clipped by 3 bases and J by 0 bases, with 8 bases between them.

Many counts were recorded for this clonotype. The gene calls are TRBV5-6 and TRBJ2-3; 8 bases are a match to TRBD2. This CDR3 has 16 amino acids. With 5 bases clipped from V and 0 bases from J, the junction kept 8 bases outside the gene matches. The germline gives CDR1 SGHDT, CDR2 YYEEEE. The chain's CDR3 is CASRPLAGISTDTQYF. The CDR3 DNA is TGTGCCAGCAGACCCTTAGCGGGAATTAGCACAGATACGCAGTATTTT. Full variable domain (missing parts from reference TRBV5-6 and TRBJ2-3): DAGVTQSPTHLIKTRGQQVTLRCSPKSGHDTVSWYQQALGQGPQFIFQYYEEEERQRGNFPDRFSGHQFPNYSSELNVNALLLGDSALYLCASRPLAGISTDTQYFGPGTRLTVL.

This clonotype was recorded at least ten times. The gene calls are TRBV20-1 and TRBJ2-2; possible D gene TRBD2, 6 bases. The germline CDR1 and CDR2 sequences are DFQATT and SNEGSKA (reference sequence). This CDR3 is 15 amino acids long. V dropped 0 bases and J dropped 7 bases, with 15 bases sitting between them. CDR3 residues: CSARESSGWGGELFF. The DNA of the CDR3 is TGCAGTGCTAGAGAGTCGAGCGGGTGGGGCGGGGAGCTGTTTTTT.

This clonotype was counted a few times. This chain links TRBV4-1 with TRBJ2-4; D is perhaps TRBD1 (6 bases). The CDR3 is made up of 16 amino acids. Trimming stripped 4 bases from V and 0 bases from J, with 13 bases between. CDR1 and CDR2 (germline): MGHRA, YSYEKL. CDR3 sequence reads: CASSPTGILAKNIQYF. The DNA of the CDR3 is TGCGCCAGCAGCCCCACAGGGATACTAGCCAAAAACATTCAGTACTTC.

V gene TRBV11-1 combines with J gene TRBJ1-6; TRBD1 matches at 7 bases. Germline V gene lookup returns CDR1 SGHAT and CDR2 FQDESV (reference sequence). CDR3 length equals 14 residues. V was clipped by 3 bases and J by 12 bases; unmatched bases: 8. CDR3 in DNA: TGTGCCAGCAGCTTCCGGGACAGTCATGAACCCCTCCACTTT. Its translation: CASSFRDSHEPLHF.